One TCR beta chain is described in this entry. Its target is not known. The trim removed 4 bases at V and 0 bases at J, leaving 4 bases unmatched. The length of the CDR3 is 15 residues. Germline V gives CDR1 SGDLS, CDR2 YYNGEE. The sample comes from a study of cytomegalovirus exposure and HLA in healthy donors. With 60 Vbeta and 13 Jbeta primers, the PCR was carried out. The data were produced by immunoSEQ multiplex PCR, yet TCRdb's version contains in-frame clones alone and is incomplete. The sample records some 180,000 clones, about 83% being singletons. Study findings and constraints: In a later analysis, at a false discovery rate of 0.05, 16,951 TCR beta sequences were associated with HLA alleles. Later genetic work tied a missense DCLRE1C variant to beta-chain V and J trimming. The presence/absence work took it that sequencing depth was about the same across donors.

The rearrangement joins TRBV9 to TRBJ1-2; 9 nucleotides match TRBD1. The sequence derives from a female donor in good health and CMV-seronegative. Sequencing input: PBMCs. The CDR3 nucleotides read TGTGCCAGCAGCCCCCGGACAGGGGCTAACTATGGCTACACCTTC. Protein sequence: CASSPRTGANYGYTF.